These 5 T cell receptor beta chains share one sample of origin, sequenced in a study of cytomegalovirus exposure and HLA in healthy donors. PCR was performed using 60 Vbeta and 13 Jbeta primers. Sequencing was performed with immunoSEQ multiplex PCR; in TCRdb, only in-frame clones are kept and a portion is missing. Its table records 60,000 or so clones. Source material: PBMCs. These receptors were taken from a woman younger than 30 in good health and CMV-seronegative.

The gene calls are TRBV11-2 and TRBJ2-7; D is uncertain. This CDR3 contains 12 residues. CDR1 is SGHAT and CDR2 is FQNNGV in the germline V gene. V lost 5 bases and J 3 bases, leaving 8 bases between the germline ends. The CDR3 coding sequence is TGTGCCAGCAGCCGAACACACTACGAGCAGTACTTC. Protein: CASSRTHYEQYF.

This sequence joins TRBV28 and TRBJ2-7, with no clear D. The germline V gene encodes CDR1 MDHEN and CDR2 SYDVKM. With 6 bases removed from V and 3 bases from J, the gap between germline ends came to 15 bases. The CDR3 length is 14 residues. Written as DNA, the CDR3 is TGTGCCAGCAGGCCCCTCGACAAGCTCTACGAGCAGTACTTC. It codes for CASRPLDKLYEQYF.

This chain joins TRBV2 and TRBJ2-1, with TRBD2 identical over 10 bases. V shed 0 bases and J 4 bases; nucleotides not matched to a gene: 0. Per germline, CDR1 SNHLY and CDR2 FYNNEI. This CDR3 comprises 15 residues. The CDR3 DNA reads as TGTGCCAGCAGTGAAGCTAGCGGGGGGTACAATGAGCAGTTCTTC. Translated: CASSEASGGYNEQFF.

The V and J genes are TRBV19 and TRBJ1-2; the D is unclear. The germline V gene encodes CDR1 LNHDA and CDR2 SQIVND (reference sequence). V shed 1 base and J shed 4 bases, with 10 bases lying between them. The CDR3 is made up of 14 amino acids. The CDR3 DNA reads TGTGCCAGTAGTATAGCAGAGGGCTCCTATGGCTACACCTTC. Translation gives CASSIAEGSYGYTF.

The V call is TRBV5-1, the J call TRBJ2-1; 10 bases map to TRBD2. V lost 2 bases, J lost 10 bases, and 9 bases stayed unmatched. This CDR3 contains 15 residues. The germline V gene encodes CDR1 SGHRS and CDR2 YFSETQ. CDR3 region: CASSFQLAGAGEQFF. Written as DNA, the CDR3 is TGCGCCAGCAGCTTCCAGCTAGCGGGAGCGGGCGAGCAGTTCTTC.